This passage covers 20 T cell receptor beta chains from one sample sequenced in a study of T cell repertoires in cytomegalovirus infection. The antigens of these receptors remain unknown. From the reads, TCRdb called clonotypes with MiXCR, one entry per CDR3 protein. The sample includes roughly 150,000 distinct CDR3 sequences, less than 25% of them seen just once. The sequences come from CD8+ T cells from cultured PBMCs, collected from culture after CMV antigen stimulation. These receptors all come from a human donor in good health (CMV status not recorded). Some clones in this sample may be carry-over from other donors' samples.

This clonotype was picked up a small number of times. V is TRBV7-9 and J is TRBJ1-2; unclear D gene. The V end was cut by 7 bases, the J end by 2 bases, with 17 bases between. In germline, CDR1 is SEHNR, CDR2 FQNEAQ (reference sequence). The CDR3 has 15 residues. CDR3 region: CASNPQLRPNYGYTF. The CDR3 region has the DNA TGTGCCAGCAACCCTCAGCTTCGGCCAAACTATGGCTACACCTTC.

This CDR3 is CASSPELAGALDEQFF. DNA of the CDR3: TGTGCCAGCAGCCCTGAACTAGCGGGGGCCCTAGATGAGCAGTTCTTC. V usage is TRBV7-2 and J usage is TRBJ2-1; TRBD2 agrees at 11 bases. The CDR3 is 16 residues long. V lost 5 bases to trimming and J lost 8 bases; unmatched junction nucleotides: 11. Germline CDR1 and CDR2: SGHTA and FQGNSA. Full variable domain (remainder filled in from reference TRBV7-2 and TRBJ2-1): GAGVSQSPSNKVTEKGKDVELRCDPISGHTALYWYRQSLGQGLEFLIYFQGNSAPDKSGLPSDRFSAERTGGSVSTLTIQRTQQEDSAVYLCASSPELAGALDEQFFGPGTRLTVL.

The chain couples TRBV28 to TRBJ2-1, with a weak D call TRBD2 (6 bases). Trimming stripped 3 bases from V and 4 bases from J, with 10 bases between. There are 14 residues in the CDR3. Germline V gene lookup returns CDR1 MDHEN and CDR2 SYDVKM. The CDR3 coding sequence is TGTGCCAGCAGTTTCCTAGCGAGTTACAATGAGCAGTTCTTC. Translation gives CASSFLASYNEQFF. The full variable domain, with the rest looked up from reference TRBV28 and TRBJ2-1, is DVKVTQSSRYLVKRTGEKVFLECVQDMDHENMFWYRQDPGLGLRLIYFSYDVKMKEKGDIPEGYSVSREKKERFSLILESASTNQTSMYLCASSFLASYNEQFFGPGTRLTVL.

CDR3 DNA: TGCGCCAGCAGTCAGGGAGGGCGGACTGAAGCTTTCTTT. This sequence encodes CASSQGGRTEAFF. The chain links TRBV4-1 to TRBJ1-1, with TRBD1 as a possible D gene (5 bases). The CDR3 consists of 13 residues. Germline CDR1 reads MGHRA; CDR2 reads YSYEKL. V was clipped by 6 bases and J by 5 bases, with 13 bases between them.

This clonotype was seen only a few times. This chain connects TRBV9 to TRBJ2-3, with D perhaps given as TRBD1 or TRBD2 (7 bases each). The germline gives CDR1 SGDLS, CDR2 YYNGEE. This CDR3 spans 15 amino acids. Deletions cut 2 bases from V and 4 bases from J, with 14 bases between. DNA for the CDR3: TGTGCCAGCAGCGTCTCAGGGGGGGACGCAGATACGCAGTATTTT. Its translation: CASSVSGGDADTQYF.

The chain couples TRBV4-1 to TRBJ1-2; the match to TRBD1 covers 9 bases. V lost 6 bases and J lost 4; bases outside the gene matches: 6. The CDR3 spans 14 residues. The germline V gene has CDR1 MGHRA and CDR2 YSYEKL. CDR3 coding DNA: TGCGCCAGCAGTCGGGACAGGGACTCCTATGGCTACACCTTC. Encoded protein: CASSRDRDSYGYTF.

This clonotype was observed a few times. V usage is TRBV28 and J usage is TRBJ1-1; D gene ambiguous. V lost 10 bases and J lost 3, with 18 bases in between. This CDR3 spans 14 amino acids. The germline gives CDR1 MDHEN, CDR2 SYDVKM. The CDR3: CATHLLPSDTEAFF. The CDR3 DNA reads TGTGCCACACACCTCCTCCCATCCGACACTGAAGCTTTCTTT.

This clonotype occurred a few times. The rearrangement uses TRBV7-2 and TRBJ1-4, with 7 bases lining up with TRBD1. The CDR3 runs 17 residues. CDR1 SGHTA and CDR2 FQGNSA come from the germline V gene. With V trimmed by 3 bases and J by 7 bases, 14 bases remained unmatched. The CDR3 DNA is TGTGCCAGCAGCTTTTACAAAACGGACAGGTTGAGTGAAAAACTGTTTTTT. Amino acids: CASSFYKTDRLSEKLFF. The complete variable domain, with remaining parts taken from reference TRBV7-2 and TRBJ1-4, reads GAGVSQSPSNKVTEKGKDVELRCDPISGHTALYWYRQSLGQGLEFLIYFQGNSAPDKSGLPSDRFSAERTGGSVSTLTIQRTQQEDSAVYLCASSFYKTDRLSEKLFFGSGTQLSVL.

There are a few counts of this clonotype. The CDR3 sequence: CASSLRSVTGGTDTQYF. CDR3 sequence (DNA): TGTGCCAGCAGCTTAAGGTCCGTGACAGGAGGTACAGATACGCAGTATTTT. The J gene is TRBJ2-3, the V gene TRBV7-2, with a tentative D call TRBD1 (6 bases). Trimming took 2 bases from V and 3 from J, leaving 18 bases between them. The CDR3 has 17 residues. Germline V gives CDR1 SGHTA, CDR2 FQGNSA.

The table lists this clonotype with a count of one. The V and J genes are TRBV7-3 and TRBJ2-5, with D possibly TRBD2 on 6 matching bases. Germline CDR1 SGHTA, CDR2 FQGTGA. The CDR3 is 14 amino acids. Trimming took 2 bases from V and 2 from J, leaving 9 bases between them. For the CDR3, the DNA is TGTGCCAGCAGCTTATATGGGGGGCAAGAGACCCAGTACTTC. Its translation: CASSLYGGQETQYF.

This chain connects TRBV4-1 to TRBJ2-7; TRBD1 matches 7 bases. This CDR3 has 15 amino acids. With V trimmed by 5 bases and J by 3 bases, 10 bases remained unmatched. Germline V CDR1 and CDR2: MGHRA, YSYEKL. CDR3 nucleotide sequence: TGCGCCAGCAGCATCATGGGACAGCAAATCTACGAGCAGTACTTC. As protein: CASSIMGQQIYEQYF.

The chain couples TRBV29-1 to TRBJ2-2, with D perhaps matching TRBD2 (5 bases). V lost 2 bases, J lost 3 bases, and 10 bases lay in between. CDR1 is SQVTM and CDR2 is ANQGSEA in the germline V gene. The CDR3 is made up of 14 amino acids. CDR3 region: CSVESPGDTGELFF. The CDR3, as DNA: TGCAGCGTTGAATCCCCCGGGGACACCGGGGAGCTGTTTTTT.

The gene calls are TRBV7-2 and TRBJ2-7, with D tentatively TRBD1 (5 bases). In germline, CDR1 is SGHTA, CDR2 FQGNSA. CDR3 length: 14 amino acids. V was cut by 3 bases and J by 3 bases, with 12 bases left in between. Here the CDR3 DNA reads TGTGCCAGCAGCTTCGGGTCAGGGCACTACGAGCAGTACTTC. Translating gives CASSFGSGHYEQYF.

This clonotype was observed a few times. This rearrangement joins TRBV7-6 to TRBJ1-3; D uncertain. The CDR3 is 13 amino acids. CDR1 SGHVS and CDR2 FNYEAQ come from the germline V gene. V was cut by 4 bases and J by 7 bases, with 11 bases left in between. CDR3 nucleotide sequence: TGTGCCAGCAGCTACTTACTGGGGAACACCATATATTTT. This sequence encodes CASSYLLGNTIYF.

As concerns this clonotype: At one end the junction does not follow the germline gene, possibly because of a read error. The chain has TRBV6-5 and TRBJ1-4; D is unclear. Germline V gene sequence: CDR1 MNHEY, CDR2 SVGAGI. The CDR3 consists of 15 residues. The CDR3, as DNA: TGTGACAGCAGTTCTCCGGCAGCCGAGGGAAGAAAACTGTTTTTT. Its protein is CDSSSPAAEGRKLFF.

The chain links TRBV7-2 to TRBJ1-1; D is undetermined. V gave up 4 bases and J gave up 4 bases, with 13 bases separating them. The germline V gene encodes CDR1 SGHTA and CDR2 FQGNSA. The CDR3 is made up of 14 amino acids. The CDR3 is CASSYLLWGTEAFF. CDR3 sequence (DNA): TGTGCCAGCAGCTACTTACTGTGGGGCACTGAAGCTTTCTTT.

This clonotype has a handful of counts. The chain recombines TRBV7-8 with TRBJ2-5, with 7 bases aligning to TRBD2. Germline V gene lookup returns CDR1 SGHVS and CDR2 FQNEAQ. This CDR3 is 14 amino acids long. Trimming at V came to 5 bases and at J to 0 bases, leaving 3 bases not matched to a gene. In nucleotides, the CDR3 is TGTGCCAGCAGCCCGGGGGGAAACCAAGAGACCCAGTACTTC. Encoded protein: CASSPGGNQETQYF.

The J gene is TRBJ2-6, the V gene TRBV5-1; D gene uncertain. V lost 5 bases and J lost 4, with 13 bases in between. CDR3 size: 15 residues. Germline V CDR1 and CDR2: SGHRS, YFSETQ. The CDR3 region is CASRTDLAGANVLTF. In DNA, the CDR3 is TGCGCCAGCAGAACAGACCTTGCCGGGGCCAACGTCCTGACTTTC.

CDR3 bases: TGTGCCAGCAGCCTAAACCCAAGGTACTCCGGCAATGAGCAGTTCTTC. This encodes CASSLNPRYSGNEQFF. The chain is built from TRBV14 and TRBJ2-1; D unresolved. This CDR3 is built from 16 residues. Germline V gives CDR1 SGHDN, CDR2 FVKESK. Trimming removed 4 bases from V and 6 bases from J, with 19 bases in between.

The rearrangement joins TRBV4-1 to TRBJ2-5; D is possibly TRBD1 (5 bases). Trimming left V 0 bases short and J 5 bases short, with 16 bases between. CDR1 and CDR2 (germline): MGHRA, YSYEKL. CDR3 length: 16 amino acids. This CDR3 reads CASSQDLDRTVETQYF. CDR3 DNA: TGCGCCAGCAGCCAAGATCTCGACAGAACTGTGGAGACCCAGTACTTC.